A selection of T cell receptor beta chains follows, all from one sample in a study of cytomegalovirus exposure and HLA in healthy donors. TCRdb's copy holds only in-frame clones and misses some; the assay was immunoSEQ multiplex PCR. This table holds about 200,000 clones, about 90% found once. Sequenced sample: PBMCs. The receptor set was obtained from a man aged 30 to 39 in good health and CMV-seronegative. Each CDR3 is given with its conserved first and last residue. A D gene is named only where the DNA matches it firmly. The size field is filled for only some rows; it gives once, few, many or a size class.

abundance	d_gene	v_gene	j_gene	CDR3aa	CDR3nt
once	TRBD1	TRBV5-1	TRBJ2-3	CASSPDRTTDTQYF	TGCGCCAGCTCTCCGGACAGGACCACAGATACGCAGTATTTT
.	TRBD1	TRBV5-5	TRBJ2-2	CASSQGGTGSAGELFF	TGTGCCAGCAGCCAGGGGGGGACAGGGTCGGCCGGGGAGCTGTTTTTT
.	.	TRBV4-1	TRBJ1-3	CASSPWGGQYGNTIYF	TGCGCCAGCAGTCCTTGGGGAGGGCAGTATGGAAACACCATATATTTT
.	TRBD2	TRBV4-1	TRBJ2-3	CASSQIPAPASGITDTQYF	TGCGCCAGCAGCCAAATACCGGCTCCGGCTAGCGGGATCACAGATACGCAGTATTTT
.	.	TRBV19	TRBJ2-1	CATKTGLGYNEQFF	TGTGCCACCAAGACAGGACTAGGGTACAATGAGCAGTTCTTC
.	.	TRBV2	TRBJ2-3	CASSEATGSLRTDTQYF	TGTGCCAGCAGTGAGGCCACGGGGAGTCTGAGAACAGATACGCAGTATTTT
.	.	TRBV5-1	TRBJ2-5	CASSLGPGGETQYF	TGCGCCAGCAGCTTGGGCCCTGGGGGGGAGACCCAGTACTTC
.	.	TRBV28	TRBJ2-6	CASSPRSSGANVLTF	TGTGCCAGCAGCCCCAGATCCTCTGGGGCCAACGTCCTGACTTTC
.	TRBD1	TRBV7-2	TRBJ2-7	CASSLGTGELYEQYF	TGTGCCAGCAGCTTAGGGACAGGAGAATTATACGAGCAGTACTTC
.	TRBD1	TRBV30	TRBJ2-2	CAWGQGTTGELFF	TGTGCCTGGGGACAGGGTACGACCGGGGAGCTGTTTTTT
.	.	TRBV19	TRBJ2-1	CASADRTPYNEQFF	TGTGCCAGTGCGGACAGAACTCCCTACAATGAGCAGTTCTTC
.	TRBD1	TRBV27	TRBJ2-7	CASSPGTGGEQYF	TGTGCCAGCAGCCCCGGGACAGGGGGCGAGCAGTACTTC
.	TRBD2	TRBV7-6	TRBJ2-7	CASSPGLAGEYEQYF	TGTGCCAGCAGCCCGGGACTAGCGGGAGAATACGAGCAGTACTTC
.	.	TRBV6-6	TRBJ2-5	CASRVRQNLKQYF	TGTGCCAGCAGGGTACGACAGAATTTGAAGCAGTACTTC
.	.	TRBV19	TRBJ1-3	CASSLFSSGSDFGNTIYF	TGTGCCAGTAGTCTTTTTTCGTCGGGGTCAGATTTTGGAAACACCATATATTTT
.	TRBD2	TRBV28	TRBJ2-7	CASSPGGAQSSEQYF	TGTGCCAGCAGTCCCGGGGGGGCTCAATCAAGCGAGCAGTACTTC
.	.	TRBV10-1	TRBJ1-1	CASRKDQGMNTEAFF	TGCGCCAGCAGAAAGGATCAGGGAATGAACACTGAAGCTTTCTTT
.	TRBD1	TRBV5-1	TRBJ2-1	CASSIGTAYNEQFF	TGCGCCAGCAGCATCGGGACAGCTTACAATGAGCAGTTCTTC
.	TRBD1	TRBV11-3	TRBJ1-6	CASSSTGGNSPLHF	TGTGCCAGCAGCTCGACAGGGGGCAATTCACCCCTCCACTTT
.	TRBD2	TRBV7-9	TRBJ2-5	CASSLNTLAQETQYF	TGTGCCAGCAGCTTAAATACACTAGCGCAAGAGACCCAGTACTTC